Below, one T cell receptor beta chain is given with its context. The CDR3 contains 13 residues. Between the trimmed V and J ends, which lost 0 bases and 10 bases, there was a span of 7 bases. Per the germline V gene, CDR1 is MGHRA and CDR2 is YSYEKL. The sample belongs to a study of long-term antiretroviral therapy in people with HIV. Version v3.0 of the immunoSEQ assay ran at survey level. The data were produced by immunoSEQ multiplex PCR, yet TCRdb's version contains in-frame clones alone and is incomplete. The sample holds around 16,000 clones, about 80% seen once. Sequenced material: unsorted PBMCs, taken 1.5 years before starting antiretroviral therapy. This TCR was recovered from a woman aged 45-60 years with HIV. This chain links TRBV4-1 with TRBJ1-6; no clear D gene. CDR3 in amino acids: CASSQEPVSPLHF. DNA of the CDR3: TGCGCCAGCAGCCAAGAACCCGTCTCACCCCTCCACTTT.